This T cell receptor (beta chain) was obtained from a study of T cells after somatic rescue of genetic block. V shed 2 bases and J shed 0 bases, with 6 bases lying between them. The CDR3 contains 14 residues. The V gene's germline CDR1 is SGDLS and CDR2 YYNGEE. The method was immunoSEQ multiplex PCR; TCRdb's version includes in-frame clones alone and lacks a portion of them. This table holds roughly 65,000 clones, around 93% found once. Sequencing input: peripheral blood mononuclear cells (PBMCs). The receptor was isolated from a man aged 35-49 years. The chain combines TRBV9 with TRBJ2-1; unclear D gene. CDR3 loop: CASSVDYSYNEQFF. CDR3 DNA: TGTGCCAGCAGCGTGGATTACTCCTACAATGAGCAGTTCTTC.